The table lists the clone carrying this T cell receptor beta chain with many counts. Its antigen is currently unknown. This record belongs to a study of T cell repertoires and leukemia-associated antigens. Study summary: Effective reads per sample ranged from roughly 3.3 to 5.5 million. Study results and limitations: Vbeta, Jbeta, VDJ rearrangement and unique CDR3 counts did not differ significantly across four groups. Specificity and function of the expanded clones need further investigation.

TCRdb re-analysed the 5' RACE reads in MiXCR, keeping a single row per CDR3 protein. This table holds 11,000 to 15,000 distinct CDR3 sequences, more than 30% found once. The CDR3 extends over 14 amino acids. Germline CDR1 is MDHEN and CDR2 is SYDVKM. V shed 7 bases and J 6 bases; nucleotides not matched to a gene: 9. CD3+ T cells were rested overnight without fetal bovine serum. The rearrangement joins TRBV28 to TRBJ2-7, with 10 bases that match TRBD2. The specimen sequenced was CD3+ T cells sorted from blood and cultured. The TCR was taken from a female donor in good health. The CDR3 bases are TGTGCCAGCACGGGAGGGACTAGCGCCGCCGAGCAGTACTTC. This sequence encodes CASTGGTSAAEQYF.